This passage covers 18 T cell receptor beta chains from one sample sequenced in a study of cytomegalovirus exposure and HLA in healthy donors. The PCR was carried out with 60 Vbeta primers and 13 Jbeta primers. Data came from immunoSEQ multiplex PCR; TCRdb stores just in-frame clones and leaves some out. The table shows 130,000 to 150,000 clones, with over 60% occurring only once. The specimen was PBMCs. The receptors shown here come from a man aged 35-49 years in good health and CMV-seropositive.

The CDR3 loop reads CSVGGGRGEKLFF. CDR3 sequence (DNA): TGCAGCGTTGGGGGGGGGCGCGGTGAAAAACTGTTTTTT. The chain joins TRBV29-1 to TRBJ1-4; D possibly corresponds to TRBD1 (6 bases). Deletions cut 4 bases from V and 7 bases from J, with 13 bases between. This CDR3 contains 13 residues. CDR1 and CDR2 from the germline V gene are SQVTM and ANQGSEA. The whole variable domain, remainder taken from reference TRBV29-1 and TRBJ1-4, is SAVISQKPSRDICQRGTSLTIQCQVDSQVTMMFWYRQQPGQSLTLIATANQGSEATYESGFVIDKFPISRPNLTFSTLTVSNMSPEDSSIYLCSVGGGRGEKLFFGSGTQLSVL.

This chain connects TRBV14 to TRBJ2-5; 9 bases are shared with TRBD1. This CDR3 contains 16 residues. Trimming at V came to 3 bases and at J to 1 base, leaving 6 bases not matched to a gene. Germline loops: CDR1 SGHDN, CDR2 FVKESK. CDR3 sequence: CASSQGTGLSQETQYF. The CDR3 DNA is TGTGCCAGCAGCCAGGGGACAGGGCTATCCCAAGAGACCCAGTACTTC.

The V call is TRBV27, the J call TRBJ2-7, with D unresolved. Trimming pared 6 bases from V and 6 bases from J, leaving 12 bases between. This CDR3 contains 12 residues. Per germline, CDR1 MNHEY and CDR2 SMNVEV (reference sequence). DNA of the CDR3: TGTGCCAGCAGCCCCCTTACGGGCGAGCAGTACTTC. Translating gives CASSPLTGEQYF.

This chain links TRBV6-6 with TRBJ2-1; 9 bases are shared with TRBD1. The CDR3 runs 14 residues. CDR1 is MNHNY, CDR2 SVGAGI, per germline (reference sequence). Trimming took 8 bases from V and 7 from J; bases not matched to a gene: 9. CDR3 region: CASGEGQGLNEQFF. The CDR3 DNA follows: TGTGCCAGCGGGGAAGGACAGGGGCTGAATGAGCAGTTCTTC.

The CDR3 bases are TGCGCCAGCACCTCCGGGGGGGTCAACACCTACGAGCAGTACTTC. Amino acids: CASTSGGVNTYEQYF. The J gene is TRBJ2-7, the V gene TRBV5-1, with 8 bases identical to TRBD2. CDR1 SGHRS and CDR2 YFSETQ come from the germline V gene. With V trimmed by 6 bases and J by 2 bases, 10 bases remained unmatched. The CDR3 totals 15 residues.

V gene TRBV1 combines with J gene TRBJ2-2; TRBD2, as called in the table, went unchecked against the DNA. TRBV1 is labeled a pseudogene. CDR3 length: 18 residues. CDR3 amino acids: CTSSPCLLAGECAGELFF. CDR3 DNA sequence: TGCACCAGCAGCCCTTGCTTACTAGCGGGGGAATGTGCCGGGGAGCTGTTTTTT.

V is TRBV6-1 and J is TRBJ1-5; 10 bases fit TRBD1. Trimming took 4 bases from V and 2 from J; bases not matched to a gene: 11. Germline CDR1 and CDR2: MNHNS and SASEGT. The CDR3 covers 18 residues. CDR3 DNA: TGTGCCAGCAGTGTAGCCGGGACAGGGGTTGTAGGCAATCAGCCCCAGCATTTT. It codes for CASSVAGTGVVGNQPQHF.

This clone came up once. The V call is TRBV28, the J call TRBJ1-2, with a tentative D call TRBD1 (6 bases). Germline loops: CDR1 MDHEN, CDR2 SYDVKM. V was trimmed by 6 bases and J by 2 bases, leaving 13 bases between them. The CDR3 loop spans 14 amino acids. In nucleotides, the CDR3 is TGTGCCAGCAGCTCAATGCAGGGGAACTATGGCTACACCTTC. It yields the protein CASSSMQGNYGYTF.

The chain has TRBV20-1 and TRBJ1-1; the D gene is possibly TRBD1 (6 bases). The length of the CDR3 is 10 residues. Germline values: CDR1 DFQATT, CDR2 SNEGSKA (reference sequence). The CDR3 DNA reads TGCAAGACGGGGGGCTCCGAAGCTTTCTTT. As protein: CKTGGSEAFF.

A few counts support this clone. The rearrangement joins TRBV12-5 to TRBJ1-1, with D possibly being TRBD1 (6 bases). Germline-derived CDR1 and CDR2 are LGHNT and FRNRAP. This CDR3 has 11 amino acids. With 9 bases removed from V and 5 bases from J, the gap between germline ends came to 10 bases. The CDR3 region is CASRGQTEAFF. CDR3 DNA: TGTGCTAGCCGAGGACAGACTGAAGCTTTCTTT.

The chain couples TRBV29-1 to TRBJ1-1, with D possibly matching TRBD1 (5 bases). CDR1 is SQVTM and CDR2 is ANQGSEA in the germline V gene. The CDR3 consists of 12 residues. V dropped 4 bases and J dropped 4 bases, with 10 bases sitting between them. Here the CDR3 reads CSVVGGVTEAFF. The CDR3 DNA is TGCAGCGTTGTGGGGGGAGTCACTGAAGCTTTCTTT.

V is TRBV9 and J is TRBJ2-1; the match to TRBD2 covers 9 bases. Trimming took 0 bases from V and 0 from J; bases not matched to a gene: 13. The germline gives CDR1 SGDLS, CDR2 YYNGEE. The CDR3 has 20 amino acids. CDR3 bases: TGTGCCAGCAGCGTAGCCCCTAGCGGGGCGTACGATAGCTCCTACAATGAGCAGTTCTTC. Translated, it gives CASSVAPSGAYDSSYNEQFF.

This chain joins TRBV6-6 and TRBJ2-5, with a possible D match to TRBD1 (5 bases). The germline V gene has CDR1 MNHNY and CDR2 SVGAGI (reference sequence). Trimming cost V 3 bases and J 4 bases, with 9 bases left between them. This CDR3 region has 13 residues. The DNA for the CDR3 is TGTGCCAGCAGTTATAGCAGGGCAGAGACCCAGTACTTC. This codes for CASSYSRAETQYF.

CDR3 DNA sequence: TGTGCCAGCAGCTTCAGGGAACCCAATGAGCAGTTCTTC. The encoded protein is CASSFREPNEQFF. This chain uses TRBV7-2 with TRBJ2-1, with D possibly matching TRBD1 (5 bases). The CDR3 length is 13 residues. Trimming shortened V by 3 bases and J by 6 bases, and 9 bases separated the two germline ends. Germline V gene lookup returns CDR1 SGHTA and CDR2 FQGNSA. Variable domain in full (rest from reference TRBV7-2 and TRBJ2-1): GAGVSQSPSNKVTEKGKDVELRCDPISGHTALYWYRQSLGQGLEFLIYFQGNSAPDKSGLPSDRFSAERTGGSVSTLTIQRTQQEDSAVYLCASSFREPNEQFFGPGTRLTVL.

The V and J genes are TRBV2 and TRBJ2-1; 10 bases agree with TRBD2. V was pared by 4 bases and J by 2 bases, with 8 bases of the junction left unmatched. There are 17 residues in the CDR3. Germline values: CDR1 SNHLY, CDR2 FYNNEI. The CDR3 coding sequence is TGTGCCAGCAGTGGCGGGCTGGGGACTAGCGCCTACAATGAGCAGTTCTTC. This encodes CASSGGLGTSAYNEQFF.

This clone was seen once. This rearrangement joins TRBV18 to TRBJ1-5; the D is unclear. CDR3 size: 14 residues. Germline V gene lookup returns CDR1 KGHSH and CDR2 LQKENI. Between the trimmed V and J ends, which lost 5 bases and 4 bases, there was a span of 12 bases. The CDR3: CASSDQELNQPQHF. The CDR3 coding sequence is TGTGCCAGCTCAGATCAAGAGCTAAATCAGCCCCAGCATTTT.

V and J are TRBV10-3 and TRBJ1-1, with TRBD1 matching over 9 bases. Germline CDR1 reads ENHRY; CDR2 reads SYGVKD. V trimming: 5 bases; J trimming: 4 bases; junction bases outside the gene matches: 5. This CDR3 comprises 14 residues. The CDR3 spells CAISTGTGFTEAFF. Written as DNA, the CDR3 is TGTGCCATCAGTACCGGGACAGGGTTCACTGAAGCTTTCTTT.

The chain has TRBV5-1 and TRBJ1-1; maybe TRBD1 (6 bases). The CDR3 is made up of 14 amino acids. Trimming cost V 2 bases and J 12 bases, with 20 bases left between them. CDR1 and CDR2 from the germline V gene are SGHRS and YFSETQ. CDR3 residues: CASSLGGAGDLTFF. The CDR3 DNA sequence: TGCGCCAGCAGCTTAGGGGGGGCAGGGGATCTAACTTTCTTT.